This TCR beta chain was found in a study of blood T cell repertoires in COVID-19. For the study at large: COVID-19 samples, acute and convalescent, were from the United States, Italy and Spain. Sources were T cells, B-cell-depleted T cells, or PBMCs; the material itself was cDNA or gDNA.

Some clones are missing from TCRdb's copy, which holds only in-frame ones; the method was immunoSEQ multiplex PCR. This table holds roughly 290,000 clones, 80% to 85% found once. The Seattle patients, enrolled during active infection, were followed longitudinally. The TCR sequence derives from a person aged 70 to 85 with COVID-19, enrolled during active disease. Sequenced material: peripheral blood.

The CDR3 DNA reads TGTGCCAGCTCACCACTAGACAATCAGCCCCAGCATTTT. Amino acid sequence: CASSPLDNQPQHF. The chain employs TRBV18 and TRBJ1-5; D remains ambiguous. The germline V and J ends were trimmed by 1 base and 3 bases, with 4 bases remaining between them. This CDR3 is 13 amino acids long. Germline V gives CDR1 KGHSH, CDR2 LQKENI.